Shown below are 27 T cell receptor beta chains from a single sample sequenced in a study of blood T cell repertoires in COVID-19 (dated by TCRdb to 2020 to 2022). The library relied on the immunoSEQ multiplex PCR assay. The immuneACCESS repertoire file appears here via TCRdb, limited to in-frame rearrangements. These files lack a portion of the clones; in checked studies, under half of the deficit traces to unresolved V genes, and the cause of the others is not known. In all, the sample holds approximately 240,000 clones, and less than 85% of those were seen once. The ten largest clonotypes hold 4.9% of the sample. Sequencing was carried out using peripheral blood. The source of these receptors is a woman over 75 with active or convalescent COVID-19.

The DNA of the CDR3 is TGTGCCTCGACCTGGGGCTTACTTTCCTACGAGCAGTACTTC. This sequence encodes CASTWGLLSYEQYF. The chain carries TRBV6-5 and TRBJ2-7, with D possibly TRBD1 on 5 matching bases. Germline lookup yields CDR1 MNHEY and CDR2 SVGAGI. The ends were cut back, 11 bases at V and 1 base at J, with 18 bases in the middle. The CDR3 has 14 residues.

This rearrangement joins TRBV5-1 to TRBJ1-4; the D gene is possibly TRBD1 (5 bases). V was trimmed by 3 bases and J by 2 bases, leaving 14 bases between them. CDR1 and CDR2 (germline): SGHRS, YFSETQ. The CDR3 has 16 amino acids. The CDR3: CASSSQGSGTNEKLFF. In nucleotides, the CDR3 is TGCGCCAGCAGCTCTCAGGGAAGCGGGACTAATGAAAAACTGTTTTTT.

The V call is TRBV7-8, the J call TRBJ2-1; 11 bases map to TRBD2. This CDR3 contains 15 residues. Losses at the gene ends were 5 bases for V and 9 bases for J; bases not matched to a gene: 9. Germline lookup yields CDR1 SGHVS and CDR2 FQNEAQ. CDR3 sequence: CASSLSGGGLGEQFF. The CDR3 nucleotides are TGTGCCAGCAGCCTTAGCGGGGGGGGATTGGGTGAGCAGTTCTTC.

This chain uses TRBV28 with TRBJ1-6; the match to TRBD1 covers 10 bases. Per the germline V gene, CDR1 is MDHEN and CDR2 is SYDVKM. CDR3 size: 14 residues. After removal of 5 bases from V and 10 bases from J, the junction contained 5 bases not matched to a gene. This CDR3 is CASSPGQGSSPLHF. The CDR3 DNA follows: TGTGCCAGCAGTCCGGGACAGGGGAGCTCACCCCTCCACTTT.

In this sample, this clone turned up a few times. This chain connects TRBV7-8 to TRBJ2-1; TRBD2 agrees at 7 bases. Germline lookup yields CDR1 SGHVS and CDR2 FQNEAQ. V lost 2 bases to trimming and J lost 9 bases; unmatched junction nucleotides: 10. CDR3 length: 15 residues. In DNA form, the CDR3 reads TGTGCCAGCAGCTTAAATTCGGGGGGAGTCTCTGAGCAGTTCTTC. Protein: CASSLNSGGVSEQFF.

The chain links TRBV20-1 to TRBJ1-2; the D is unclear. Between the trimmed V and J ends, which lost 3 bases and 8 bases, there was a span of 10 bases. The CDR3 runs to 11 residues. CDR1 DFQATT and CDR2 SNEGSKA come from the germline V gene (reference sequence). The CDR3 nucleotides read TGCAGTGCTAGTATTGGGCCGGGCTACACCTTC. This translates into CSASIGPGYTF.

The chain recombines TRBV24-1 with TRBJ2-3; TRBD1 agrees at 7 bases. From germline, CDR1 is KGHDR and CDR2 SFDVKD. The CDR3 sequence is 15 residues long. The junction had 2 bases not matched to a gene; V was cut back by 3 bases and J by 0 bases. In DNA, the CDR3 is TGTGCCACCAGTGATAGGGACAGAAGCACAGATACGCAGTATTTT. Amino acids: CATSDRDRSTDTQYF.

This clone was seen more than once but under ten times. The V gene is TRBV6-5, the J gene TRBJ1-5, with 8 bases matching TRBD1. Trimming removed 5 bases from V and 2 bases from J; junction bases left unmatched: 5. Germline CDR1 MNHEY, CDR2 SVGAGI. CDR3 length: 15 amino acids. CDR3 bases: TGTGCCAGCAGTCAGACAGGGGTAGGCAATCAGCCCCAGCATTTT. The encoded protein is CASSQTGVGNQPQHF.

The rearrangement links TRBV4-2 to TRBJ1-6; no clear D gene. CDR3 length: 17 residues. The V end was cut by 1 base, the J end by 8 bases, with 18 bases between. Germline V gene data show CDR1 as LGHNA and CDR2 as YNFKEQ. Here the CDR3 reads CASSQVESPRDYSPLHF. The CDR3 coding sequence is TGTGCCAGCAGCCAAGTCGAATCACCCCGAGACTATTCACCCCTCCACTTT.

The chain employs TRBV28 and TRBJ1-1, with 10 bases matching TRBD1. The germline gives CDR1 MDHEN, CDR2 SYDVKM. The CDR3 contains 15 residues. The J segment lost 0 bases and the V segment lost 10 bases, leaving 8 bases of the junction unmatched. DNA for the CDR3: TGTGCCATACGGACAGGGGGTTTAATGAACACTGAAGCTTTCTTT. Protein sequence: CAIRTGGLMNTEAFF.

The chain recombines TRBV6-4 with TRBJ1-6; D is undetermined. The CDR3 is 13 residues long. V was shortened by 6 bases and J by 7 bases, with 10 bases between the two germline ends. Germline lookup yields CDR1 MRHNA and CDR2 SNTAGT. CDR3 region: CASRPQSNSPLHF. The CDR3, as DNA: TGTGCCAGCAGACCACAGAGCAATTCACCCCTCCACTTT.

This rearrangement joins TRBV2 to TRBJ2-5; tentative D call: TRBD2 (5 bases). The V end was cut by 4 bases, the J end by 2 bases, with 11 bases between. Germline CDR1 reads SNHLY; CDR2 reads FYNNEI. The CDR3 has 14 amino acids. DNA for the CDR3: TGTGCCAGCAGTGCTTCAGCGGCACAAGAGACCCAGTACTTC. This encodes CASSASAAQETQYF.

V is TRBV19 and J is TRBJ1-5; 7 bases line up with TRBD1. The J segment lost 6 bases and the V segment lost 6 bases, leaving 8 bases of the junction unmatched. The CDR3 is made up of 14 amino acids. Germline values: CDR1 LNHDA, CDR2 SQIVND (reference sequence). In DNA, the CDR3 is TGTGCCAGTAGGCAGACAGGGCAGGGTCAGCCCCAGCATTTT. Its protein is CASRQTGQGQPQHF.

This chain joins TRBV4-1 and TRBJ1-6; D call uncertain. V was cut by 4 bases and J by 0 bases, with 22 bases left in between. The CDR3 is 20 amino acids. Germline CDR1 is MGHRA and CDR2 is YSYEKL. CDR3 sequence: CASSREGIRDSSSYNSPLHF. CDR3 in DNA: TGCGCCAGCAGCCGCGAGGGCATCCGAGATTCAAGCTCCTATAATTCACCCCTCCACTTT.

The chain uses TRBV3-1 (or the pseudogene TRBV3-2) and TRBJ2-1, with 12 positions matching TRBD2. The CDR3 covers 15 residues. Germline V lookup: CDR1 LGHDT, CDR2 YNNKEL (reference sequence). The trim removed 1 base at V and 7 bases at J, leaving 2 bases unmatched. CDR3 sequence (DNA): TGTGCCAGCAGCCAAGGACTAGCGGGAGTGAATGAGCAGTTCTTC. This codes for CASSQGLAGVNEQFF.

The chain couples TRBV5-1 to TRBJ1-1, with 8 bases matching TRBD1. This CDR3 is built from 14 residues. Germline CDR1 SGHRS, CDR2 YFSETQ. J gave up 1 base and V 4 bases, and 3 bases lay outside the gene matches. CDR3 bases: TGCGCCAGCAGCCGGGACAGGCAGAACACTGAAGCTTTCTTT. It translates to CASSRDRQNTEAFF. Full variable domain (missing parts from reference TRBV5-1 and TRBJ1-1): KAGVTQTPRYLIKTRGQQVTLSCSPISGHRSVSWYQQTPGQGLQFLFEYFSETQRNKGNFPGRFSGRQFSNSRSEMNVSTLELGDSALYLCASSRDRQNTEAFFGQGTRLTVV.

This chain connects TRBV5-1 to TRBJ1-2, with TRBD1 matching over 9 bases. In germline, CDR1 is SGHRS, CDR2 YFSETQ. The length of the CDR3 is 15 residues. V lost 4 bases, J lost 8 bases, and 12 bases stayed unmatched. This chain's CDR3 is CASSGLGQGTGGYTF. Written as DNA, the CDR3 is TGCGCCAGCAGCGGTCTGGGACAGGGAACGGGGGGCTACACCTTC.

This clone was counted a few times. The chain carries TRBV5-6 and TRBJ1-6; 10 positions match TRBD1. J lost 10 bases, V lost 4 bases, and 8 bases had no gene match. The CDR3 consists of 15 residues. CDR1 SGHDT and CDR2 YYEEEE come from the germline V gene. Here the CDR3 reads CASSLTGTGDSPLHF. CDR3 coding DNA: TGTGCCAGCAGCCTCACCGGGACAGGGGACTCACCCCTCCACTTT.

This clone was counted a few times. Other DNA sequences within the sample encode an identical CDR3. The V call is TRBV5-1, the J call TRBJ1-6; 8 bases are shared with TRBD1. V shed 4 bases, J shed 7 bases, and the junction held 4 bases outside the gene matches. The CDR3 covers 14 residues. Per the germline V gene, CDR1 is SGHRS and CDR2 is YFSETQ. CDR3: CASSLGQGNSPLHF. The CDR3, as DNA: TGCGCCAGCAGCCTCGGACAGGGAAATTCACCCCTCCACTTT.

The CDR3 nucleotides are TGTGCCAGCAGCCACGACAGGGGGTTCTACGAGCAGTACTTC. It encodes CASSHDRGFYEQYF. V is TRBV5-4 and J is TRBJ2-7; 9 nucleotides align to TRBD1. The CDR3 runs 14 residues. Germline V gene lookup returns CDR1 SGHNT and CDR2 YYREEE (reference sequence). Losses at the gene ends were 4 bases for V and 3 bases for J; bases not matched to a gene: 5.

The CDR3 here is CATSRSDSGSWADTQYF. The CDR3 coding sequence is TGTGCCACCAGCCGATCAGATAGCGGGAGTTGGGCAGATACGCAGTATTTT. The genes are TRBV15 and TRBJ2-3; the match to TRBD2 covers 9 bases. The germline gives CDR1 LNHNV, CDR2 YYDKDF (reference sequence). The CDR3 runs to 17 residues. V lost 5 bases and J lost 4; bases outside the gene matches: 13.

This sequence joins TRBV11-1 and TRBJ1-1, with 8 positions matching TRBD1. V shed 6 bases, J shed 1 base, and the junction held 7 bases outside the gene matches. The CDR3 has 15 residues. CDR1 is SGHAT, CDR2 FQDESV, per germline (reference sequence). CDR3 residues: CASSMEGTGNTEAFF. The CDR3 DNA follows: TGTGCCAGCAGTATGGAAGGGACAGGGAACACTGAAGCTTTCTTT.

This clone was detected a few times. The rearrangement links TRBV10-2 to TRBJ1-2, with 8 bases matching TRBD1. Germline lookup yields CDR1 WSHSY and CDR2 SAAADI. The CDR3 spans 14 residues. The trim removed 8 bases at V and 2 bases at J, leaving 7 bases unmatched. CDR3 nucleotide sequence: TGCGCCAGCGCGTACGGACAGGGCAACTATGGCTACACCTTC. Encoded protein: CASAYGQGNYGYTF.

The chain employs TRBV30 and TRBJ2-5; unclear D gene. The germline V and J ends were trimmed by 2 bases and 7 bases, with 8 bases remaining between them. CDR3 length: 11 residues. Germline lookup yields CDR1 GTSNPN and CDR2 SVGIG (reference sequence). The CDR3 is CAWSPGRTQYF. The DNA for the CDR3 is TGTGCCTGGAGTCCAGGTCGGACCCAGTACTTC.

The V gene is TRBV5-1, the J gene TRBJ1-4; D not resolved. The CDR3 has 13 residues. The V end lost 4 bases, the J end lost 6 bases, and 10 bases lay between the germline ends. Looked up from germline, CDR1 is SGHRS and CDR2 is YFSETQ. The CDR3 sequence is CASSQDNDEKLFF. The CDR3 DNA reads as TGCGCCAGCAGCCAAGACAATGATGAAAAACTGTTTTTT.

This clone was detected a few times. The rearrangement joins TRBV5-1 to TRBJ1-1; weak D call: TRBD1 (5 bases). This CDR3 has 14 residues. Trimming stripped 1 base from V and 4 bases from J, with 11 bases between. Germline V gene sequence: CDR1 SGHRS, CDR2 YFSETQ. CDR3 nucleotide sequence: TGCGCCAGCAGCTTGAACCAGGGTTTCACTGAAGCTTTCTTT. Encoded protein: CASSLNQGFTEAFF.

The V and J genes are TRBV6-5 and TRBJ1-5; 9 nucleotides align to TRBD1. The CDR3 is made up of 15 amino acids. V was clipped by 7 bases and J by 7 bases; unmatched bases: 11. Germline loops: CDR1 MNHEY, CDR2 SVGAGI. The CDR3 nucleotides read TGTGCCAGCATCGAGGGACAGGGCCGAGAACAGCCCCAGCATTTT. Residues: CASIEGQGREQPQHF.